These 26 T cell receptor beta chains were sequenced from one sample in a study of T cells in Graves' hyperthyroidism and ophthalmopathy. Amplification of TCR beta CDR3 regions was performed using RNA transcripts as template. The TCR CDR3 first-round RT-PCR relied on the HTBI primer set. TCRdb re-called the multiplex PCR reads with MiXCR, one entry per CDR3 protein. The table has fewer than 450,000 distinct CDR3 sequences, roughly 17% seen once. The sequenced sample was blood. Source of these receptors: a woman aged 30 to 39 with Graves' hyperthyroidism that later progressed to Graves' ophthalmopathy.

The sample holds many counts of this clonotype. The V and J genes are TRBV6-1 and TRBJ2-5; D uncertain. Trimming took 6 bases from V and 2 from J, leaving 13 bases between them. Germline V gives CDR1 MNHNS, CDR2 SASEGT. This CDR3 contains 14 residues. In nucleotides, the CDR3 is TGTGCCAGCAGGAACCCTATCACGCAAGAGACCCAGTACTTC. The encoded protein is CASRNPITQETQYF.

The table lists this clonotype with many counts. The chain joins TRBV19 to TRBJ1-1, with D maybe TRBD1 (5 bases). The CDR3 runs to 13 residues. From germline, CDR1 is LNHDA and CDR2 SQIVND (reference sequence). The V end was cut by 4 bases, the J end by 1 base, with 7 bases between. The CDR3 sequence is CASSNTGNTEAFF. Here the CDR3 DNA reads TGTGCCAGTAGTAACACAGGGAACACTGAAGCTTTCTTT.

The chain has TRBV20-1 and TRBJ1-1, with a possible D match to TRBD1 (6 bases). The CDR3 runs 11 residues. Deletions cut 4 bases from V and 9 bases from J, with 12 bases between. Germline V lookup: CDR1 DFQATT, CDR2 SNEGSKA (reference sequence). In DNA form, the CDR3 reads TGCAGTGCTATACAGGGCGGGAAAGCTTTCTTT. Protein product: CSAIQGGKAFF.

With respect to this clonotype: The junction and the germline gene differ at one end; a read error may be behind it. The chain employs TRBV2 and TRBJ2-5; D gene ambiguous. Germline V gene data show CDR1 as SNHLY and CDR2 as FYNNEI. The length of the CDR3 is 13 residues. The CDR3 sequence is CTSSEESRETQYF. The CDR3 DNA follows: TGTACCAGCAGTGAAGAGAGTAGAGAGACCCAGTACTTC.

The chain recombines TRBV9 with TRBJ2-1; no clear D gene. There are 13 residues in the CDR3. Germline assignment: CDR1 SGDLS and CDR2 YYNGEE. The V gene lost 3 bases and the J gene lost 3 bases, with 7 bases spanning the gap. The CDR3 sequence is CASSAGDYNEQFF. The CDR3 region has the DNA TGTGCCAGCAGCGCGGGCGACTACAATGAGCAGTTCTTC.

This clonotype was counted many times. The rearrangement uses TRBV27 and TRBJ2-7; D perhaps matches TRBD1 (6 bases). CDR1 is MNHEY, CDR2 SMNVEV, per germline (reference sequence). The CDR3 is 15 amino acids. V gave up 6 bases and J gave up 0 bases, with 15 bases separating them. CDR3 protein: CASRSSGAYSYEQYF. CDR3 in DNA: TGTGCCAGCAGATCGTCAGGGGCTTACTCCTACGAGCAGTACTTC.

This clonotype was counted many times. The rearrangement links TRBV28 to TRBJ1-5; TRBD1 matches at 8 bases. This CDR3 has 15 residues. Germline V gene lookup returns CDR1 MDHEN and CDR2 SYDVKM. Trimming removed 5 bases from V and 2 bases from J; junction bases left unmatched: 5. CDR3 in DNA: TGTGCCAGCAGTCAACAGGGGGACGGCAATCAGCCCCAGCATTTT. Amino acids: CASSQQGDGNQPQHF.

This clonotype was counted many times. CDR3 sequence (DNA): TGTGCCAGCAGCCCCCTGCCGGGGGGTGCAGATACGCAGTATTTT. This translates into CASSPLPGGADTQYF. The genes are TRBV9 and TRBJ2-3; 7 bases align to TRBD2. V dropped 4 bases and J dropped 4; count of bases not matched to a gene: 9. Germline V gives CDR1 SGDLS, CDR2 YYNGEE. The CDR3 consists of 15 residues.

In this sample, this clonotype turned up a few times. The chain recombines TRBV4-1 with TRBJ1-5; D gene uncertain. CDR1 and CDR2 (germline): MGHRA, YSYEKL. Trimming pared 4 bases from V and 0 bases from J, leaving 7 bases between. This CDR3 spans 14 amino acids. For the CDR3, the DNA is TGCGCCAGCAGCCGAAAAGATAGCAATCAGCCCCAGCATTTT. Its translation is CASSRKDSNQPQHF.

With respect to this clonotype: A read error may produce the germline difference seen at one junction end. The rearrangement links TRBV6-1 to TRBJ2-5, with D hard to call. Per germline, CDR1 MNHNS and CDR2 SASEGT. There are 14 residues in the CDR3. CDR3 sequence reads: CACSVEHSQETQYF. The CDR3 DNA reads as TGTGCCTGCAGTGTCGAGCATTCACAAGAGACCCAGTACTTC.

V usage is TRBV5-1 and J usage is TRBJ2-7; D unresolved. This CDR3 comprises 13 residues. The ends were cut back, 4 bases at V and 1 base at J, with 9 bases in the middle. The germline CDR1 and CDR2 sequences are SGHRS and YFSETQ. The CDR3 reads CASSVTASYEQYF. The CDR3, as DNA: TGCGCCAGCAGCGTTACTGCGTCCTACGAGCAGTACTTC. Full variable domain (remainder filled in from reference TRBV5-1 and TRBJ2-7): KAGVTQTPRYLIKTRGQQVTLSCSPISGHRSVSWYQQTPGQGLQFLFEYFSETQRNKGNFPGRFSGRQFSNSRSEMNVSTLELGDSALYLCASSVTASYEQYFGPGTRLTVT.

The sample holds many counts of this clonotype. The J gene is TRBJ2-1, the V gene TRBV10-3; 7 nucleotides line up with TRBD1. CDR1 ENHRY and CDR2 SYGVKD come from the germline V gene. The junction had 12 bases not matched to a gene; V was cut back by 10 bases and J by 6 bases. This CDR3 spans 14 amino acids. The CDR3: CATKGGERVNEQFF. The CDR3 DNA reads TGTGCCACAAAAGGGGGCGAACGAGTCAATGAGCAGTTCTTC.

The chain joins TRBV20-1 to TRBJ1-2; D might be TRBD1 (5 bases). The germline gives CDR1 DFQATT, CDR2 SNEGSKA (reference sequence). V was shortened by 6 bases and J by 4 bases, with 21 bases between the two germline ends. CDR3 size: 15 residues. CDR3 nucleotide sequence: TGCAGTGCCCCCCCCCTCTGGGGGTCGGGCTATGGCTACACCTTC. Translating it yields CSAPPLWGSGYGYTF.

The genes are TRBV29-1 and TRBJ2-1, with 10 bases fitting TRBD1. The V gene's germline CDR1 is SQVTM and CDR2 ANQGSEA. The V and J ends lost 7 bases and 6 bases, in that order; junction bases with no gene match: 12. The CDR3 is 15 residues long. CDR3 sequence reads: CSATLTGTGVNEQFF. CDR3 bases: TGCAGCGCCACCTTAACCGGGACAGGGGTCAATGAGCAGTTCTTC.

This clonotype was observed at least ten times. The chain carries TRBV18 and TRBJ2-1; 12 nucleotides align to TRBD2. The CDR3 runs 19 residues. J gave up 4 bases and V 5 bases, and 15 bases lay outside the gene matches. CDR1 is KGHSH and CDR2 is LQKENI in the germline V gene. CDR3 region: CASSKRPKRTSGEYNEQFF. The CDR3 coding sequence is TGTGCCAGCTCAAAGAGACCAAAGCGGACTAGCGGGGAATACAATGAGCAGTTCTTC. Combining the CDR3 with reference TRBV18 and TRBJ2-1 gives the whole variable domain NAGVMQNPRHLVRRRGQEARLRCSPMKGHSHVYWYRQLPEEGLKFMVYLQKENIIDESGMPKERFSAEFPKEGPSILRIQQVVRGDSAAYFCASSKRPKRTSGEYNEQFFGPGTRLTVL.

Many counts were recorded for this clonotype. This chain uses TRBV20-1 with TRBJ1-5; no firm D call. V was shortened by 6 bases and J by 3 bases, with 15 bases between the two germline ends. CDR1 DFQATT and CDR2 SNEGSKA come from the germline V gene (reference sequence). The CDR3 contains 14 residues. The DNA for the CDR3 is TGCAGTGCCGCGGGCAGATCGTACAATCAGCCCCAGCATTTT. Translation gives CSAAGRSYNQPQHF.

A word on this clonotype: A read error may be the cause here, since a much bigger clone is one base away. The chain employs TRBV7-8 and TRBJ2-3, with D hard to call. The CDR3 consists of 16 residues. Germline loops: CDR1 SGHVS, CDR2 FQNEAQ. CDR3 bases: TGTGCCAGCAGCCCGGACCATGGGTTTAGCACAGATACGCAGTGTTTT. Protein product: CASSPDHGFSTDTQCF.

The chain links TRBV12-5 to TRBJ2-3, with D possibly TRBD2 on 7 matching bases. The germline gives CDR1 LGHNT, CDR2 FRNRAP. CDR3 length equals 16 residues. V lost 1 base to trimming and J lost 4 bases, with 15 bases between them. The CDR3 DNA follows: TGTGCTAGTGGTTTGGGGGGGGGGGGGCAAGCAGATACGCAGTATTTT. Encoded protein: CASGLGGGGQADTQYF.

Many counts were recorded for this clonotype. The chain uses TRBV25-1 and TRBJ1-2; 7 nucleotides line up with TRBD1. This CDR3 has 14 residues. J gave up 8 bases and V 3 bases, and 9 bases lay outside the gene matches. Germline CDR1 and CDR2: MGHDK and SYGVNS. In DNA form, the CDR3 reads TGTGCCAGCAGTGATTTGTACAGGGGTTTCGGCTACACCTTC. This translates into CASSDLYRGFGYTF.

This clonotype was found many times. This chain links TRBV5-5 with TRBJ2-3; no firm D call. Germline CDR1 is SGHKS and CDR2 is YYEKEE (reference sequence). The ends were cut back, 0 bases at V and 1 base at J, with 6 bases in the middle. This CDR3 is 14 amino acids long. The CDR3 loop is CASSLALRTDTQYF. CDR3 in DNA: TGTGCCAGCAGCTTGGCACTGCGCACAGATACGCAGTATTTT.

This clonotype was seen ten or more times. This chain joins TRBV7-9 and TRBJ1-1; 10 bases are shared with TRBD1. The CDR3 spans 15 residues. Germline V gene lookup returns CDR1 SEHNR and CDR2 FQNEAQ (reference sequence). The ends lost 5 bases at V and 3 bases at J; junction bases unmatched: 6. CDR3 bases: TGTGCCAGCAGCAACGGACAGGGGGAGGACACTGAAGCTTTCTTT. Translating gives CASSNGQGEDTEAFF.

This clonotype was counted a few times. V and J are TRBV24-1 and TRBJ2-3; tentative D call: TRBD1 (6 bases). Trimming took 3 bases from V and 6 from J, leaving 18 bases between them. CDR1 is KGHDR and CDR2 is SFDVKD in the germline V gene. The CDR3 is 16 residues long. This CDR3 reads CATSDTVGGGMDTQYF. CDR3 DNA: TGTGCCACCAGTGATACAGTAGGTGGGGGCATGGATACGCAGTATTTT.

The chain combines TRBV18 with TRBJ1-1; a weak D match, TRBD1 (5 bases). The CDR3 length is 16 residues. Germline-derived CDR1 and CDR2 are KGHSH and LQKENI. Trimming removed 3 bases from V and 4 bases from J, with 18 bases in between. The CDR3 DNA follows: TGTGCCAGCTCACCTCGGGGCAGGCGGACGGCCACTGAAGCTTTCTTT. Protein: CASSPRGRRTATEAFF. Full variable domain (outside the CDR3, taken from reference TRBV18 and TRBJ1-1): NAGVMQNPRHLVRRRGQEARLRCSPMKGHSHVYWYRQLPEEGLKFMVYLQKENIIDESGMPKERFSAEFPKEGPSILRIQQVVRGDSAAYFCASSPRGRRTATEAFFGQGTRLTVV.

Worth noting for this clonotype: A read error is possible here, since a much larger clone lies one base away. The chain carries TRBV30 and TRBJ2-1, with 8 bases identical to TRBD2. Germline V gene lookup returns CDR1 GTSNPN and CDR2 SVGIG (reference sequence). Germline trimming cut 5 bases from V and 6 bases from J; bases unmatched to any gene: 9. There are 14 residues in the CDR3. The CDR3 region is CAWGLLAEINEQFF. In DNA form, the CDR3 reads TGTGCCTGGGGCCTACTAGCGGAAATCAATGAGCAGTTCTTC.

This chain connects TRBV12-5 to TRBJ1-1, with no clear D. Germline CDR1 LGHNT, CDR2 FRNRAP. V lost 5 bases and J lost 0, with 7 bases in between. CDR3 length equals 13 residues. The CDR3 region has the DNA TGTGCTAGTGGTATCGAAATGAACACTGAAGCTTTCTTT. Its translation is CASGIEMNTEAFF.

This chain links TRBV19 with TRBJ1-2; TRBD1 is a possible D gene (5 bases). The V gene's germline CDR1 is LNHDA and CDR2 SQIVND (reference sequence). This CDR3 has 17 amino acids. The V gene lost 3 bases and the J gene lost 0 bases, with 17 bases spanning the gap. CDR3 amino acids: CASSIGQGEPANYGYTF. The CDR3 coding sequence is TGTGCCAGTAGTATCGGGCAGGGAGAACCCGCTAACTATGGCTACACCTTC. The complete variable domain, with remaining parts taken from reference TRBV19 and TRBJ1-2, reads DGGITQSPKYLFRKEGQNVTLSCEQNLNHDAMYWYRQDPGQGLRLIYYSQIVNDFQKGDIAEGYSVSREKKESFPLTVTSAQKNPTAFYLCASSIGQGEPANYGYTFGSGTRLTVV.